This TCR beta chain was obtained from a study of CD8 T cells in Susac syndrome. A quantity of roughly 0.5 to 1 ug RNA underwent reverse transcription using random hexamers. Across 54 Vbeta and 13 Jbeta, immunoSEQ multiplex PCR amplified TCR beta CDR3. TCRdb processed the immunoSEQ multiplex PCR reads anew with MiXCR; each CDR3 protein has one entry. The data hold about 200,000 distinct CDR3 sequences, with roughly nine tenths observed a single time. The authors sequenced TCR beta from blood CD8+ and CD4+ T cells. The study used treatment-naive patients who had stable or active relapsing-remitting disease as multiple sclerosis controls. The CDR3 spans 15 residues. V lost 7 bases and J 4 bases, leaving 20 bases between the germline ends. Germline V gene lookup returns CDR1 LGHDT and CDR2 YNNKEL (reference sequence). In this sample, this clonotype turned up once.

The chain employs TRBV3-1 and TRBJ2-7; maybe TRBD2 (6 bases). The TCR sequence derives from a human donor with multiple sclerosis. What was sequenced was CD8+ T cells from PBMCs. CDR3 loop: CASTKGGALTYEQYF. CDR3 coding DNA: TGTGCCAGCACCAAAGGCGGGGCCCTGACTTACGAGCAGTACTTC.